The 26 T cell receptor beta chains in this list originate from one sample, sequenced in a study of cytomegalovirus exposure and HLA in healthy donors. Primers: 60 Vbeta forward and 13 Jbeta reverse. TCRdb keeps only in-frame clones here, not all; method: immunoSEQ multiplex PCR. The sample shows nearly 200,000 clones, roughly four fifths of them seen only once. The sequenced sample was PBMCs. The receptors were sampled from a woman in her twenties or thirties in good health and CMV-seropositive.

V gene TRBV10-3 combines with J gene TRBJ2-4; no clear D. The V gene's germline CDR1 is ENHRY and CDR2 SYGVKD. The CDR3 contains 12 residues. Trimming pared 2 bases from V and 10 bases from J, leaving 9 bases between. The CDR3 DNA reads TGTGCCATCAGTGAGGATTACCGGATTCAGTACTTC. It yields the protein CAISEDYRIQYF.

This clone was seen a few times. The chain couples TRBV28 to TRBJ1-4; TRBD1 might be the D (6 bases). V gave up 6 bases and J gave up 0 bases, with 11 bases separating them. This CDR3 is built from 15 residues. CDR1 and CDR2 (germline): MDHEN, SYDVKM. The CDR3 DNA reads TGTGCCAGCAGCCCTGGGACAACAACTAATGAAAAACTGTTTTTT. This translates into CASSPGTTTNEKLFF.

This chain uses TRBV4-1 with TRBJ2-7; 7 nucleotides match TRBD2. Germline CDR1 MGHRA, CDR2 YSYEKL. The CDR3 consists of 14 residues. V lost 1 base and J lost 5; bases outside the gene matches: 5. The DNA for the CDR3 is TGCGCCAGCAGCCAAGGGGGGGGGAGCGACGAGCAGTACTTC. It is translated as CASSQGGGSDEQYF.

The rearrangement uses TRBV6-5 and TRBJ2-7; D perhaps matches TRBD1 (5 bases). V dropped 0 bases and J dropped 2 bases, with 11 bases sitting between them. Germline V gene sequence: CDR1 MNHEY, CDR2 SVGAGI. CDR3 length equals 15 residues. CDR3 DNA: TGTGCCAGCAGTTACTCGGGGAAGGGGACCTACGAGCAGTACTTC. Its protein is CASSYSGKGTYEQYF.

The chain combines TRBV5-8 with TRBJ1-3; D possibly corresponds to TRBD1 (5 bases). The CDR3 loop spans 14 amino acids. Germline CDR1 is SGHTS and CDR2 is YDEGEE. Trimming pared 2 bases from V and 1 base from J, leaving 7 bases between. In nucleotides, the CDR3 is TGTGCCAGCAGCTTCGGGGGTTCTGGAAACACCATATATTTT. Translating it yields CASSFGGSGNTIYF.

The chain joins TRBV10-3 to TRBJ1-2; 9 nucleotides match TRBD1. The trim removed 6 bases at V and 6 bases at J, leaving 5 bases unmatched. The CDR3 loop spans 13 amino acids. Germline loops: CDR1 ENHRY, CDR2 SYGVKD. CDR3 DNA: TGTGCCATCAGGGGGACAGGGTGGGATGGCTACACCTTC. Translated, it gives CAIRGTGWDGYTF.

The V and J genes are TRBV28 and TRBJ2-1; 16 bases align to TRBD2. The length of the CDR3 is 13 residues. Per germline, CDR1 MDHEN and CDR2 SYDVKM. The trim removed 11 bases at V and 7 bases at J, leaving 2 bases unmatched. DNA of the CDR3: TGTGCCGGGACTAGCGGGAGGGGTAATGAGCAGTTCTTC. Encoded protein: CAGTSGRGNEQFF.

The chain links TRBV7-9 to TRBJ1-4, with 9 positions matching TRBD1. CDR1 is SEHNR, CDR2 FQNEAQ, per germline (reference sequence). V shed 5 bases, J shed 8 bases, and the junction held 9 bases outside the gene matches. CDR3 size: 15 residues. CDR3 region: CASSLGQGRWEKLFF. DNA for the CDR3: TGTGCCAGCAGCCTCGGACAGGGGCGGTGGGAAAAACTGTTTTTT.

This clone was found a few times. V usage is TRBV6-5 and J usage is TRBJ1-1; 9 bases line up with TRBD1. J was trimmed by 1 base and V by 4 bases; bases with no gene match: 1. The CDR3 contains 14 residues. Germline values: CDR1 MNHEY, CDR2 SVGAGI. CDR3 region: CASSWDRANTEAFF. The CDR3, as DNA: TGTGCCAGCAGTTGGGACAGGGCGAACACTGAAGCTTTCTTT.

This chain joins TRBV5-1 and TRBJ1-6, with a possible D match to TRBD1 (6 bases). This CDR3 has 15 residues. From germline, CDR1 is SGHRS and CDR2 YFSETQ. V lost 0 bases, J lost 7 bases, and 11 bases lay in between. This CDR3 is CASSLDRAGNSPLHF. CDR3 bases: TGCGCCAGCAGCTTGGACAGGGCAGGGAATTCACCCCTCCACTTT.

This clone was counted a few times. The rearrangement joins TRBV5-6 to TRBJ2-2; D is unclear. There are 17 residues in the CDR3. V was cut by 1 base and J by 1 base, with 14 bases left in between. CDR1 is SGHDT, CDR2 YYEEEE, per germline. CDR3 amino acids: CASSLWLVAGNTGELFF. In DNA form, the CDR3 reads TGTGCCAGCAGCTTGTGGTTGGTAGCTGGGAACACCGGGGAGCTGTTTTTT.

V usage is TRBV29-1 and J usage is TRBJ1-1; D not certain. The CDR3 sequence is 13 residues long. In germline, CDR1 is SQVTM, CDR2 ANQGSEA. The ends were cut back, 7 bases at V and 4 bases at J, with 16 bases in the middle. The CDR3 protein is CSATRAEATEAFF. The CDR3 DNA sequence: TGCAGCGCCACGAGGGCGGAGGCCACTGAAGCTTTCTTT.

The rearrangement joins TRBV5-1 to TRBJ2-2, with D possibly matching TRBD1 (5 bases). The V gene lost 0 bases and the J gene lost 6 bases, with 18 bases spanning the gap. Germline V gene sequence: CDR1 SGHRS, CDR2 YFSETQ. The CDR3 spans 17 residues. DNA of the CDR3: TGCGCCAGCAGCTTGGTGGCCGTAGCATCAGGGCCCGGGGAGCTGTTTTTT. Its translation is CASSLVAVASGPGELFF. Full variable domain (outside the CDR3, taken from reference TRBV5-1 and TRBJ2-2): KAGVTQTPRYLIKTRGQQVTLSCSPISGHRSVSWYQQTPGQGLQFLFEYFSETQRNKGNFPGRFSGRQFSNSRSEMNVSTLELGDSALYLCASSLVAVASGPGELFFGEGSRLTVL.

This clone was picked up a small number of times. The gene calls are TRBV19 and TRBJ2-3; 11 positions agree with TRBD1. The CDR3 covers 17 residues. CDR1 and CDR2 (germline): LNHDA, SQIVND (reference sequence). After removal of 1 base from V and 5 bases from J, the junction contained 8 bases not matched to a gene. The CDR3 region is CASSIVRTGTGGDTQYF. The CDR3, as DNA: TGTGCCAGTAGTATAGTTCGGACCGGGACAGGGGGAGATACGCAGTATTTT.

The V and J genes are TRBV7-2 and TRBJ1-2; no reliable D call. Trimming took off 8 bases at V and 2 bases at J, with 15 bases between the two ends. CDR1 is SGHTA and CDR2 is FQGNSA in the germline V gene. The CDR3 contains 14 residues. Written as DNA, the CDR3 is TGTGCCAGCCGACCCGCGGCGGCAAACTATGGCTACACCTTC. This translates into CASRPAAANYGYTF.

V and J are TRBV4-2 and TRBJ2-7; D might be TRBD2 (5 bases). The CDR3 length is 14 residues. The germline V gene has CDR1 LGHNA and CDR2 YNFKEQ. V shed 0 bases and J shed 1 base, with 7 bases lying between them. CDR3 bases: TGTGCCAGCAGCCAAGATGGGAGTTCCTACGAGCAGTACTTC. Encoded protein: CASSQDGSSYEQYF.

This clone has only one observation. The V gene is TRBV5-4, the J gene TRBJ1-4; 10 positions match TRBD1. The germline V gene encodes CDR1 SGHNT and CDR2 YYREEE (reference sequence). V gave up 4 bases and J gave up 6 bases; unmatched junction bases: 6. The CDR3 is made up of 15 amino acids. This CDR3 reads CASSPGTGADEKLFF. CDR3 nucleotide sequence: TGTGCCAGCAGCCCTGGGACAGGGGCGGATGAAAAACTGTTTTTT.

The chain links TRBV7-9 to TRBJ2-1; 10 nucleotides align to TRBD2. Germline CDR1 is SEHNR and CDR2 is FQNEAQ (reference sequence). The V segment lost 3 bases and the J segment 6 bases; nucleotides outside the gene matches: 5. CDR3 size: 15 residues. The CDR3, as DNA: TGTGCCAGCAGCTTGTGGGCTAGCGGGAGCAATGAGCAGTTCTTC. This gives the protein CASSLWASGSNEQFF. The whole variable domain, filled in from reference TRBV7-9 and TRBJ2-1, reads DTGVSQNPRHKITKRGQNVTFRCDPISEHNRLYWYRQTLGQGPEFLTYFQNEAQLEKSRLLSDRFSAERPKGSFSTLEIQRTEQGDSAMYLCASSLWASGSNEQFFGPGTRLTVL.

This clone occurred a few times. The rearrangement links TRBV28 to TRBJ1-5, with TRBD1 as a possible D gene (6 bases). Trimming took off 9 bases at V and 4 bases at J, with 10 bases between the two ends. The CDR3 is 12 amino acids. Germline V CDR1 and CDR2: MDHEN, SYDVKM. CDR3 protein: CASRDKNQPQHF. DNA of the CDR3: TGTGCCAGTCGGGACAAAAATCAGCCCCAGCATTTT.

About this clone itself: The same CDR3 is also encoded by other DNA sequences in this sample. The chain links TRBV5-1 to TRBJ2-1; TRBD2 agrees at 15 bases. The CDR3 is 17 residues long. V shed 3 bases and J 2 bases; nucleotides not matched to a gene: 3. Germline V gene sequence: CDR1 SGHRS, CDR2 YFSETQ. CDR3 nucleotides: TGCGCCAGCAGCTCGGGACTAGCGGGAGGAACCTACAATGAGCAGTTCTTC. Protein sequence: CASSSGLAGGTYNEQFF.

This clone was recorded once. The chain couples TRBV6-5 to TRBJ2-5; TRBD1 is a possible D gene (6 bases). This CDR3 has 11 residues. The germline gives CDR1 MNHEY, CDR2 SVGAGI. Between the trimmed V and J ends, which lost 6 bases and 5 bases, there was a span of 7 bases. The CDR3 sequence: CASRRGETQYF. CDR3 bases: TGTGCCAGCAGAAGGGGGGAGACCCAGTACTTC.

The chain carries TRBV9 and TRBJ1-6, with D unclear. The CDR3 contains 14 residues. The germline V and J ends were trimmed by 4 bases and 8 bases, with 13 bases remaining between them. CDR1 and CDR2 from the germline V gene are SGDLS and YYNGEE. The CDR3 DNA follows: TGTGCCAGCAGCCCATCTCGGCGGGATTCACCCCTCCACTTT. Protein: CASSPSRRDSPLHF.

This clone was seen a few times. This chain connects TRBV6-6 to TRBJ2-2; D call uncertain. Germline V gives CDR1 MNHNY, CDR2 SVGAGI (reference sequence). The ends were cut back, 6 bases at V and 6 bases at J, with 11 bases in the middle. CDR3 size: 13 residues. CDR3 DNA sequence: TGTGCCAGCAGGGATTTCAGCGCCGGGGAGCTGTTTTTT. Protein: CASRDFSAGELFF.

V is TRBV7-2 and J is TRBJ1-5, with D perhaps matching TRBD1 (6 bases). The CDR3 runs to 16 residues. Between the trimmed V and J ends, which lost 1 base and 6 bases, there was a span of 16 bases. CDR1 is SGHTA and CDR2 is FQGNSA in the germline V gene. CDR3 protein: CASSLVGGGGGQPQHF. In DNA, the CDR3 is TGTGCCAGCAGCTTAGTGGGGGGGGGCGGGGGTCAGCCCCAGCATTTT.

This rearrangement joins TRBV6-5 to TRBJ1-1; 7 bases map to TRBD1. The CDR3 loop spans 13 amino acids. V was clipped by 3 bases and J by 9 bases; unmatched bases: 7. The germline V gene encodes CDR1 MNHEY and CDR2 SVGAGI. The CDR3 reads CASSYTAGGKAFF. For the CDR3, the DNA is TGTGCCAGCAGTTATACGGCAGGGGGAAAAGCTTTCTTT.

V usage is TRBV19 and J usage is TRBJ1-5; maybe TRBD1 (5 bases). Trimming left V 4 bases short and J 0 bases short, with 13 bases between. The CDR3 has 16 amino acids. The germline CDR1 and CDR2 sequences are LNHDA and SQIVND (reference sequence). The DNA of the CDR3 is TGTGCCAGTAGTAGCTGGGGCCCCTCTAGCAATCAGCCCCAGCATTTT. Encoded protein: CASSSWGPSSNQPQHF.